A selection of T cell receptor beta chains follows, all from one sample in a study of cytomegalovirus exposure and HLA in healthy donors. Generated by immunoSEQ multiplex PCR, the TCRdb table keeps only in-frame clones and is missing some. The sample includes some 130,000 clones, about 80% of them seen just once. The specimen sequenced was PBMCs. The origin of the receptors is a boy between 2 and 10 years old in good health and CMV-seronegative. Each CDR3 is given with its conserved first and last residue. A D gene is named only where the DNA matches it firmly.

V,J,D,CDR3,DNA
TRBV10-2,TRBJ1-1,NA,CASSELPGTEAFF,TGCGCCAGCAGTGAGCTCCCGGGCACTGAAGCTTTCTTT
TRBV19,TRBJ2-7,TRBD1,CASSEPGQGLYEQYF,TGTGCCAGTAGTGAACCGGGACAGGGGCTCTACGAGCAGTACTTC
TRBV2,TRBJ1-2,NA,CASRAFDPFYGYTF,TGTGCCAGCAGAGCCTTCGATCCTTTCTATGGCTACACCTTC
TRBV6-6,TRBJ1-2,TRBD1,CASSYSPEGANYGYTF,TGTGCCAGCAGTTACTCACCCGAGGGGGCGAACTATGGCTACACCTTC
TRBV6-5,TRBJ1-2,NA,CASKGAGYTF,TGTGCCAGCAAGGGAGCGGGCTACACCTTC
TRBV4-3,TRBJ2-2,TRBD2,CASSRREAGELFF,TGCGCCAGCAGCCGACGGGAGGCCGGGGAGCTGTTTTTT
TRBV27,TRBJ1-2,NA,CASSLYPGVYGYTF,TGTGCCAGCAGTTTATACCCAGGGGTCTATGGCTACACCTTC
TRBV7-9,TRBJ2-1,NA,CASSLPGDSYNEQFF,TGTGCCAGCAGCTTACCCGGGGACTCCTACAATGAGCAGTTCTTC
TRBV7-9,TRBJ1-1,NA,CASTNRRREVISEAFF,TGTGCCAGCACGAATAGGCGCAGGGAGGTCATTTCTGAAGCTTTCTTT
TRBV29-1,TRBJ2-1,TRBD2,CSVEDRSLAGSDEQFF,TGCAGCGTTGAAGATCGTAGCCTAGCGGGATCGGATGAGCAGTTCTTC
TRBV6-5,TRBJ2-1,TRBD2,CASSGSGTHYNEQFF,TGTGCCAGCAGTGGGAGCGGGACCCACTACAATGAGCAGTTCTTC
TRBV10-1,TRBJ2-1,NA,CASSVGLEVNEQFF,TGCGCCAGCAGTGTTGGACTGGAGGTGAATGAGCAGTTCTTC
TRBV6-5,TRBJ2-1,TRBD2,CASRLTSGRGNEQFF,TGTGCCAGCAGACTTACTAGCGGGAGGGGCAATGAGCAGTTCTTC